This T cell receptor (beta chain) appears in the sequencing data of a study of blood T cell repertoires in COVID-19. Study-level background: Acute and convalescent COVID-19 samples came from the United States, Italy and Spain.

This clone occurred a few times. CDR3 length: 16 residues. Germline V gene data show CDR1 as MNHNY and CDR2 as SVGAGI (reference sequence). V gave up 6 bases and J gave up 3 bases; unmatched junction bases: 5. The repertoire was sequenced with immunoSEQ multiplex PCR; TCRdb's copy has only in-frame clones and lacks some. The data show 65,000 to 85,000 clones, 70% to 90% seen once. This TCR was sampled from a woman in her fifties or sixties with acute or convalescent COVID-19. The chain carries TRBV6-6 and TRBJ2-2; 12 positions agree with TRBD2. The specimen was peripheral blood. CDR3 nucleotide sequence: TGTGCCAGCAGCCGGACTAGCGGGGAGCACACCGGGGAGCTGTTTTTT. This translates into CASSRTSGEHTGELFF.